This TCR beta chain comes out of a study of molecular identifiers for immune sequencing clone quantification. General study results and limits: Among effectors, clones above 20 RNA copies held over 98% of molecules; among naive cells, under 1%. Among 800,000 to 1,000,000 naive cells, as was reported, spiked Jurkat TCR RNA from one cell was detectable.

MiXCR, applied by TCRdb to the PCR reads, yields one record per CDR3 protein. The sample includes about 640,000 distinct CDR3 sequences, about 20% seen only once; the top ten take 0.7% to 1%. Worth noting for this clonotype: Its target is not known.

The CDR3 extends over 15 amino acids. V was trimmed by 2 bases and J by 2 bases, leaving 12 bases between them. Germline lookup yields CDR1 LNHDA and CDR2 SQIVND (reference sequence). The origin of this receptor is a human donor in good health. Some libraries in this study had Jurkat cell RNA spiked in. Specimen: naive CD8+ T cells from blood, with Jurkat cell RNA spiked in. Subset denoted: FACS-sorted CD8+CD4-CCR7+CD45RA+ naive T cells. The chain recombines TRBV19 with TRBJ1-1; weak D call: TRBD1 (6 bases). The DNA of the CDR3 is TGTGCCAGTAGTATACAGGGGACCCTTAACACTGAAGCTTTCTTT. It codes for CASSIQGTLNTEAFF.